This TCR beta chain emerged from a study of cytomegalovirus exposure and HLA in healthy donors. The study, taken as a whole, reports: The majority of CMV-associated TCR beta chains were reported as apparently HLA-restricted in a later analysis. High sensitivity and specificity were reportedly achieved when the classifier diagnosed cytomegalovirus status. Earlier analysis found most TCR beta V segments productive about 87% or about 30% of the time. Researchers had no immune exposure information except CMV serostatus available.

The CDR3 consists of 13 residues. CDR1 is LGHNT, CDR2 FRNRAP, per germline. Germline trimming cut 5 bases from V and 7 bases from J; bases unmatched to any gene: 5. On this clone: The antigen remains undetermined.

Researchers ran the PCR with 60 Vbeta and 13 Jbeta primers. TCRdb's table, derived via immunoSEQ multiplex PCR, lists solely in-frame clones and lacks some. Here the sample spans about 130,000 clones, about 63% being singletons. The clonotype comes from a man aged 25 to 40 in good health and CMV-seropositive. The chain carries TRBV12-5 and TRBJ1-1; 9 bases agree with TRBD1. The source material was PBMCs. The CDR3 loop is CASGLQGAGEAFF. CDR3 DNA: TGTGCTAGTGGTCTACAGGGGGCTGGTGAAGCTTTCTTT.